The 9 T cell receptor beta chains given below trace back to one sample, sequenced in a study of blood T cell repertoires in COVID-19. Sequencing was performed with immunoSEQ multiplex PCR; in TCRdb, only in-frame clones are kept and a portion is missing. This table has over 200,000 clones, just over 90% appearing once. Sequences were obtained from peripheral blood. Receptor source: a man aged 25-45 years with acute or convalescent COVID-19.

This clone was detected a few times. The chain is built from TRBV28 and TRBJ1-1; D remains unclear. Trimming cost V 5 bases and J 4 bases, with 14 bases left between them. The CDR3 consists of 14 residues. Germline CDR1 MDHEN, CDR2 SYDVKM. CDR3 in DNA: TGTGCCAGCAGTGGAACACAAAGAGGCACTGAAGCTTTCTTT. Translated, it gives CASSGTQRGTEAFF.

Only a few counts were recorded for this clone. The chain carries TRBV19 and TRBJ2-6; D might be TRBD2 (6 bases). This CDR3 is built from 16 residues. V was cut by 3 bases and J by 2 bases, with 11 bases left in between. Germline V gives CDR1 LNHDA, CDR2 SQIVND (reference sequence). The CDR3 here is CASSMAGRAGANVLTF. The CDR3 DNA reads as TGTGCCAGTAGTATGGCGGGAAGGGCTGGGGCCAACGTCCTGACTTTC.

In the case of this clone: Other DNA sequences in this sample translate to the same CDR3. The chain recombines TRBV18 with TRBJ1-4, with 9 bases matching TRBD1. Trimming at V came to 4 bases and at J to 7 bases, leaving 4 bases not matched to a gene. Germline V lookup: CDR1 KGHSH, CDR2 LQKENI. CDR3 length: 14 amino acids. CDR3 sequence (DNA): TGTGCCAGCTCACAGGGACAGGGTGGTGAAAAACTGTTTTTT. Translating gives CASSQGQGGEKLFF.

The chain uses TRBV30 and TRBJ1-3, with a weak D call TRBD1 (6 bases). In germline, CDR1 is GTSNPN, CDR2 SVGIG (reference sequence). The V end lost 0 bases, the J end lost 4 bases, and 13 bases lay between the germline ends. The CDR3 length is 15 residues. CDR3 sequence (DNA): TGTGCCTGGAGTGTCCCGGGGGGGCAAGGAAACACCATATATTTT. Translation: CAWSVPGGQGNTIYF.

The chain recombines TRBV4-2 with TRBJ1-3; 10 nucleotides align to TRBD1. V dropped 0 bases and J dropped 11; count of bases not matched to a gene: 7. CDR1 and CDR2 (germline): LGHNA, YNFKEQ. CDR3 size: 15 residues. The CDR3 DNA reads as TGTGCCAGCAGCCAAGATCACGGGACAGGGGATTCCATATATTTT. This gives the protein CASSQDHGTGDSIYF.

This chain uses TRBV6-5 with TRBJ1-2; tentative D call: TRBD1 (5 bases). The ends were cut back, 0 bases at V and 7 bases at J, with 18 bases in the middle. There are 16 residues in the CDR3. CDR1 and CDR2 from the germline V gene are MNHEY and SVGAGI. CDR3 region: CASSYSRVGGSGGYTF. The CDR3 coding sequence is TGTGCCAGCAGTTACTCGCGGGTCGGGGGATCGGGTGGCTACACCTTC.

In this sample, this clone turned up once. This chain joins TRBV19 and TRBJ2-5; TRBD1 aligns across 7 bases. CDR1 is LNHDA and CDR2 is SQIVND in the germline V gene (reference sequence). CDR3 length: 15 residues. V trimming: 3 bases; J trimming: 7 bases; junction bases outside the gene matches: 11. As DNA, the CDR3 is TGTGCCAGTAGTATGAAGGGGGACAGCGGCCGGACCCAGTACTTC. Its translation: CASSMKGDSGRTQYF.

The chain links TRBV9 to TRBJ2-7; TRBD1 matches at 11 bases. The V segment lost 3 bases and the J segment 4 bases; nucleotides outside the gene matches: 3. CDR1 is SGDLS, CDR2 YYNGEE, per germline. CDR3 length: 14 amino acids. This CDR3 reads CASSGTGGRYEQYF. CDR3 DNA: TGTGCCAGCAGCGGGACAGGGGGCCGGTACGAGCAGTACTTC.

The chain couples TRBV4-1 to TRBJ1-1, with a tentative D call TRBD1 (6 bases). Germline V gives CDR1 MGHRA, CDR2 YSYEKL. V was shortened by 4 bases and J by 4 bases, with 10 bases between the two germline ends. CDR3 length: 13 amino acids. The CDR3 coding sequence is TGCGCCAGCAGCCTCGCCAGGGGCACTGAAGCTTTCTTT. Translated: CASSLARGTEAFF.